A few counts support the clone carrying this T cell receptor beta chain. The data are from a study of read filtering for tumor transcriptome and immune sequencing. The library was built from roughly 400 ng RNA with molecular barcoded adaptors for alpha/delta and beta/gamma chains. Each CDR3 protein gets one entry after TCRdb re-called the reads with MiXCR. Among some 19,000 distinct CDR3 sequences listed, approximately 20% were seen once. V was pared by 6 bases and J by 7 bases, with 16 bases between. Germline CDR1 reads DFQATT; CDR2 reads SNEGSKA (reference sequence). This CDR3 comprises 13 residues.

The clonotype comes from a donor at least 40 years old with multiple myeloma. Sequencing was carried out using a population of CD138-negative cells sorted from bone marrow. The chain is built from TRBV20-1 and TRBJ2-1, with unresolved D. This chain's CDR3 is CSAGDPVVNEQFF. The CDR3 DNA follows: TGCAGTGCCGGAGACCCCGTGGTGAATGAGCAGTTCTTC.